This TCR beta chain is drawn from a study of cytomegalovirus exposure and HLA in healthy donors (dated by TCRdb to about 2017). Context from the whole study: The 666 repertoires of the first cohort and the roughly 120 validation repertoires were produced on the same platform, according to a later analysis. The study combined high-throughput TCR immunosequencing, statistical association of individual TCRs with disease status, and machine learning to predict cytomegalovirus infection status. The aim of the study was to test whether cataloging public T cell receptors could identify signatures of past pathogen exposure. Besides the first cohort of about 730 subjects, a separate validation cohort made up of over 100 different subjects was used.

In the case of this clone: This clone's antigen is unknown. Base qualities are not at hand, and no much larger clone is one base apart.

General conclusions and limits of the study: The study gave a list of roughly 150 TCR beta chains associated with cytomegalovirus. It was suggested by the authors that the approach could potentially be generalized to other disease states and immunological phenotypes. Most TCR sequences were seen in very few donors, while some public TCRs were found in many individuals. A few of the identified cytomegalovirus-associated TCR beta chains were confirmed in vitro to be specific for cytomegalovirus antigens. A later analysis found that TCRs clustered in the first cohort also tended to co-occur in the roughly 120 validation repertoires, with 94% of cluster scores above 0. The classifier was reported to diagnose cytomegalovirus status with high specificity and sensitivity in both the original cohort and the validation cohort. A later analysis had no HLA typing for the validation cohort, so co-occurrence there was scored across all 130 or so repertoires.

Library prep was done by the immunoSEQ multiplex PCR assay. In the original analysis: A statistical classification framework was developed to diagnose cytomegalovirus status using the catalog of TCR beta chain sequences. TCRdb retrieved this table from immuneACCESS and kept in-frame rearrangements only. Not all clones are present; in checked studies, unresolved V genes account for under half, and no reason is known for the remainder. The D gene and trimming were derived from the DNA, and the V and J assignments and clone size from that table. Recorded for this sample are 250,000 to 300,000 clones; 70% to 90% of them occurred a single time. The top ten hold less than 1.2% of the sample. CDR1 and CDR2 are drawn from the germline V gene: SGDLS, YYNGEE. Trimming accounts for 4 bases at V and 6 bases at J, while the number of junction bases matched to no gene is 9. Its CDR3 holds 15 amino acids, cysteine through phenylalanine. Only the CDR3 DNA stays, 45 bases, in frame from base 1.

Donors formed part of the validation cohort, which comprised about 130 subjects and was distinct from the first cohort of roughly 600 subjects. The sample comprised PBMCs. The TCR comes from a woman younger than 35 in good health and CMV-seronegative. The chain is made from TRBV9 and TRBJ1-1; 10 junctional bases match TRBD1. For the CDR3, the sequence is CASSSQTGGVAEAFF. The bases read TGTGCCAGCAGCTCCCAGACAGGGGGCGTTGCTGAAGCTTTCTTT.